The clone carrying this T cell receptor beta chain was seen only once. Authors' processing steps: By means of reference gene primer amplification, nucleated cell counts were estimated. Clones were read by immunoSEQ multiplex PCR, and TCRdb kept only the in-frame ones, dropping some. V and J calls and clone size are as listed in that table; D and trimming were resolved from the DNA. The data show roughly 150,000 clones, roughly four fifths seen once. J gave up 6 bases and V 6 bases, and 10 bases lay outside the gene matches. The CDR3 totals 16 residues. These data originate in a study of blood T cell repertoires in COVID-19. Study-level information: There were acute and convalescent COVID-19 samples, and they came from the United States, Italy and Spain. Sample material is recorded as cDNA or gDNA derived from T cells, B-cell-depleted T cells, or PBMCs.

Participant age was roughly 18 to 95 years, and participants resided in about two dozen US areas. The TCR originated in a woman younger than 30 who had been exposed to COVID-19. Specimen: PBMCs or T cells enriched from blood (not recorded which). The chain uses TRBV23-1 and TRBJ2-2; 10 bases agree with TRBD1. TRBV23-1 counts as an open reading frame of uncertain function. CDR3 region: CASREEGQGKAGELFF. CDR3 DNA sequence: TGCGCCAGCAGAGAAGAGGGACAGGGGAAGGCCGGGGAGCTGTTTTTT.